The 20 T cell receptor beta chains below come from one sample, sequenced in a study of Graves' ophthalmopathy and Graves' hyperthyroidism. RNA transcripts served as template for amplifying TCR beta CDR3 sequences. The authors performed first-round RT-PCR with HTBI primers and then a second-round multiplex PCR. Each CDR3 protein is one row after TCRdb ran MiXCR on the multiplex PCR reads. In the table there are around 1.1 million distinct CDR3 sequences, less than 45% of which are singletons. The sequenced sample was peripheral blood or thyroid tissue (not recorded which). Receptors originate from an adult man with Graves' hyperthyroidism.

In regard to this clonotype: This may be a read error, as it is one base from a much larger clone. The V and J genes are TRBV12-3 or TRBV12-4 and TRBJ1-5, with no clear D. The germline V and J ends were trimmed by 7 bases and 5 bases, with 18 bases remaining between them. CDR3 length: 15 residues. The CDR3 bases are TGTGCCAGCATTTCGATCCCCCCTCCAGATCAGCCCCAGCATTTT. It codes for CASISIPPPDQPQHF.

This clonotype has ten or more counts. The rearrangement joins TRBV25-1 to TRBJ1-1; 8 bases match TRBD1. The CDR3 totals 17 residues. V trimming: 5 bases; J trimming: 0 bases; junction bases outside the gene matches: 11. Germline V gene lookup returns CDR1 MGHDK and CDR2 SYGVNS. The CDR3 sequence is CASSLGPGQGMNTEAFF. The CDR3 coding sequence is TGTGCCAGCAGTCTCGGCCCCGGACAGGGCATGAACACTGAAGCTTTCTTT.

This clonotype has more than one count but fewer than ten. The CDR3 is CASSRVGGSEQYF. Written as DNA, the CDR3 is TGTGCCAGCAGTAGAGTGGGAGGCTCGGAGCAGTACTTC. The V gene is TRBV12-3 or TRBV12-4, the J gene TRBJ2-7, with D possibly being TRBD2 (6 bases). Trimming took 5 bases from V and 7 from J, leaving 15 bases between them. The CDR3 contains 13 residues.

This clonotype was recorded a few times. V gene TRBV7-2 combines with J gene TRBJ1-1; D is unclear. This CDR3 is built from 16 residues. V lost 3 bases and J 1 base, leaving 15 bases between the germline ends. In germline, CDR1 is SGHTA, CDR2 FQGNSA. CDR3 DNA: TGTGCCAGCAGCTTTGACCCTAACAGAAAGAACACTGAAGCTTTCTTT. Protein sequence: CASSFDPNRKNTEAFF.

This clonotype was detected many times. The CDR3 bases are TGTGCCAGCAGTAAGGGGACTGAAGCTTTCTTT. Translating it yields CASSKGTEAFF. The V and J genes are TRBV3-1 and TRBJ1-1, with D possibly matching TRBD1 (5 bases). The CDR3 totals 11 residues. V was pared by 6 bases and J by 5 bases, with 7 bases between. The germline gives CDR1 LGHDT, CDR2 YNNKEL (reference sequence).

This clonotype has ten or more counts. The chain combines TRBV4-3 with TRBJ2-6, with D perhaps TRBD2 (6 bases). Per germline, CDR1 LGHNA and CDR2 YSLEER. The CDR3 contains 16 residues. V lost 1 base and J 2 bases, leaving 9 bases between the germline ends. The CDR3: CASSQGRAAGANVLTF. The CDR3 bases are TGCGCCAGCAGCCAAGGGAGGGCGGCTGGGGCCAACGTCCTGACTTTC.

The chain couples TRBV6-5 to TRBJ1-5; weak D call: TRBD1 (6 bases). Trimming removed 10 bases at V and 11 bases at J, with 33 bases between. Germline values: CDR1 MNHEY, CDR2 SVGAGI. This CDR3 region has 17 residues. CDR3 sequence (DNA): TGTGCCACTAGACGGACTAGCGGGAGGGGGGGCGGCGGGACCCAGCATTTT. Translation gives CATRRTSGRGGGGTQHF.

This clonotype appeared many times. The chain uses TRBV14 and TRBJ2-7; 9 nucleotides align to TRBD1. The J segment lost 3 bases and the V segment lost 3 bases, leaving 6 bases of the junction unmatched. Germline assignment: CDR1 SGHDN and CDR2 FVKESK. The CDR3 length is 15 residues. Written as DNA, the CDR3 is TGTGCCAGCAGCCAGGCAACAGGGGGCGGCTACGAGCAGTACTTC. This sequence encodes CASSQATGGGYEQYF.

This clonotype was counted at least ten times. The DNA of the CDR3 is TGCAGCGTTTATCAGGGGGTAGGAGTCACCGGGGAGCTGTTTTTT. This gives the protein CSVYQGVGVTGELFF. The rearrangement uses TRBV29-1 and TRBJ2-2, with 7 bases lining up with TRBD1. Germline lookup yields CDR1 SQVTM and CDR2 ANQGSEA. CDR3 length equals 15 residues. After removal of 5 bases from V and 4 bases from J, the junction contained 10 bases not matched to a gene.

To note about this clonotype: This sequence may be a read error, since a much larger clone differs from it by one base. CDR3 loop: CSVVGSGGAYTGELFF. The CDR3 coding sequence is TGCAGCGTTGTGGGGTCGGGGGGCGCTTACACCGGGGAGCTGTTTTTT. This chain joins TRBV29-1 and TRBJ2-2, with a possible D match to TRBD2 (7 bases). Germline V gene data show CDR1 as SQVTM and CDR2 as ANQGSEA. Trimming took off 4 bases at V and 3 bases at J, with 18 bases between the two ends. CDR3 length: 16 residues.

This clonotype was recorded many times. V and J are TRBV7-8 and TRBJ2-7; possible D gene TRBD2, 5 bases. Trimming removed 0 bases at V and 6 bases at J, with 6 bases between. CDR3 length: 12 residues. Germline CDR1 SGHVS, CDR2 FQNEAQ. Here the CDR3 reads CASSLASGEQYF. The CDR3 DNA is TGTGCCAGCAGCTTAGCAAGCGGCGAGCAGTACTTC.

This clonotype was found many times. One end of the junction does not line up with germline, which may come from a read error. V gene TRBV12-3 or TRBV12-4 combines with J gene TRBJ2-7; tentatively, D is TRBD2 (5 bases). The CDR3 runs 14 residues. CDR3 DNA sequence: TGTGCCAGCAGCTTAGCAAGCGGAGACTACGAGCAGTACTTC. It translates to CASSLASGDYEQYF.

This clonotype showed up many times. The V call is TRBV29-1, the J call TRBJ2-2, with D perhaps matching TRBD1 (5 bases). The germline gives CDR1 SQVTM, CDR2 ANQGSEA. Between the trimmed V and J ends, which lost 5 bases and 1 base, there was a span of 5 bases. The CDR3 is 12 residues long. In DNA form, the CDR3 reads TGCAGCGTTCAGGGGAACACCGGGGAGCTGTTTTTT. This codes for CSVQGNTGELFF.

DNA of the CDR3: TGTGCCAGCAGTATGGGACAGGGCCACTATGGCTACACCTTC. The encoded protein is CASSMGQGHYGYTF. The chain recombines TRBV6-5 with TRBJ1-2; 9 nucleotides line up with TRBD1. Trimming took 5 bases from V and 3 from J; bases not matched to a gene: 4. Germline assignment: CDR1 MNHEY and CDR2 SVGAGI. This CDR3 spans 14 amino acids.

Written as DNA, the CDR3 is TGTGCCAGCGCCTGGACAGGGGGGACCTACGAGCAGTACTTC. It is translated as CASAWTGGTYEQYF. The genes are TRBV19 and TRBJ2-7; 10 positions agree with TRBD1. The junction had 7 bases not matched to a gene; V was cut back by 9 bases and J by 2 bases. The CDR3 is made up of 14 amino acids. CDR1 is LNHDA and CDR2 is SQIVND in the germline V gene (reference sequence).

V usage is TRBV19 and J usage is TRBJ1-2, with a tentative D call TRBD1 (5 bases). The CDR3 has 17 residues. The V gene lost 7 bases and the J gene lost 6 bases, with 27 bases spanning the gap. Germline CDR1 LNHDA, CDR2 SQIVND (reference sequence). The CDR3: CASIDAGTGRIGDGYTF. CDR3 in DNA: TGTGCCAGTATCGACGCGGGCACAGGAAGAATAGGGGATGGCTACACCTTC.

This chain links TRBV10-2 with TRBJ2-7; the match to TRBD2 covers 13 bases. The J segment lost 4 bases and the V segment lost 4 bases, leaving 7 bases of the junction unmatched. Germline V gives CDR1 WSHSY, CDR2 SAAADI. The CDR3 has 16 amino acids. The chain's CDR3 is CASSASGLAGVYEQYF. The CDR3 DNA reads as TGCGCCAGCAGTGCTAGTGGACTAGCGGGAGTATACGAGCAGTACTTC.

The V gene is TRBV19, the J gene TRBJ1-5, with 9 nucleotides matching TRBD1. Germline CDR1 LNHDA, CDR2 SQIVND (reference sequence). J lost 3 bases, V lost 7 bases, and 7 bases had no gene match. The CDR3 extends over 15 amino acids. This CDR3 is CASTSRTGVNQPQHF. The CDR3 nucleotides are TGTGCCAGTACCTCCCGGACAGGGGTCAATCAGCCCCAGCATTTT.

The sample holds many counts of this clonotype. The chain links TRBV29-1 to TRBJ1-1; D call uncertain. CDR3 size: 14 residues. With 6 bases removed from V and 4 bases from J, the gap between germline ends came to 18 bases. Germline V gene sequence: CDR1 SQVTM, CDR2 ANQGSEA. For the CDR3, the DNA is TGCAGCGTGCGAAAAGGGCTGGGTTTCACTGAAGCTTTCTTT. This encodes CSVRKGLGFTEAFF.

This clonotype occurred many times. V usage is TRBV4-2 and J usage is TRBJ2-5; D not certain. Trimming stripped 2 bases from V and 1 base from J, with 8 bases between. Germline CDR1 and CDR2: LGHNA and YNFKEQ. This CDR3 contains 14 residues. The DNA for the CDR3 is TGTGCCAGCAGCCAATATGGAAGCCAAGAGACCCAGTACTTC. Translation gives CASSQYGSQETQYF.